This T cell receptor beta chain was sequenced during a study of radiotherapy plus CTLA-4 blockade in lung cancer. The table came from immunoSEQ multiplex PCR; TCRdb's copy has only in-frame clones and leaves some out. The profile shows roughly 59,000 clones, approximately 65% of them singletons. To note about this clone: The target antigen is unknown.

This CDR3 is built from 13 residues. V gave up 1 base and J gave up 5 bases; unmatched junction bases: 0. CDR1 and CDR2 (germline): GTSNPN, SVGIG (reference sequence). Study findings and constraints: Alongside interferon-beta, early blood T cell clone dynamics were reportedly the best predictor of response. Clones derived from tumor TCRs expanded in blood after radiotherapy plus ipilimumab.

The chain couples TRBV30 to TRBJ1-5; 9 positions agree with TRBD1. Sequencing used peripheral blood, obtained from a patient treated with radiotherapy plus ipilimumab. The clonotype was recovered from a human donor with non-small cell lung cancer whose response to radiotherapy plus ipilimumab could not be evaluated. Here the CDR3 reads CAWSGTGDQPQHF. In DNA form, the CDR3 reads TGTGCCTGGAGTGGGACAGGGGATCAGCCCCAGCATTTT.